This T cell receptor beta chain is from a study of vaccination effects on CD4 cells after COVID-19. Study overall: Within the ViraFEST assay, antigen-specific CD4+ T cells underwent expansion with viral peptide pools prior to sequencing. Relative to the second dose, post-vaccine samples were obtained a median of 72 days later. Study-wide results and caveats: Long after vaccination, the clones induced by infection and by vaccine shrank markedly in size.

Between the trimmed V and J ends, which lost 5 bases and 0 bases, there was a span of 11 bases. There are 14 residues in the CDR3. CDR1 is MNHEY and CDR2 is SMNVEV in the germline V gene (reference sequence). Upon completion of 10 to 11 days in culture, CD4+ T cells were isolated. Vaccination of participants consisted of two doses of either the BNT162b2 or mRNA-1273 vaccine. Vaccinated participants had no history of SARS-CoV-2 infection and tested negative for nucleocapsid antibodies. Turning to this clone: The target antigen is unknown.

The repertoire was sequenced with immunoSEQ multiplex PCR; TCRdb's copy has only in-frame clones and lacks some. The table includes roughly 41,000 clones, about 70% detected once. The rearrangement joins TRBV27 to TRBJ2-7; D uncertain. This TCR came from a human donor who received a COVID-19 vaccine. Sequences were derived from CD4+ T cells from PBMCs cultured without peptide, sampled after COVID-19 vaccination. As DNA, the CDR3 is TGTGCCAGCAGTACGAAAACTAACTCCTACGAGCAGTACTTC. Amino acid sequence: CASSTKTNSYEQYF.